Following are 9 T cell receptor beta chains from one sample sequenced in a study of Ad26.COV2.S vaccination and SARS-CoV-2 variants. TCRdb keeps only in-frame clones here, not all; method: immunoSEQ multiplex PCR. Of about 330,000 clones listed, roughly nine tenths were seen once; the top ten hold approximately 5%. Specified treatment: around 19 received Ad26.COV2.S at low or high dose, single or two shots; 5 received placebo; per-sample allocation not given. Following the first vaccine or placebo injection, samples were taken on day 63. The sequenced sample was peripheral blood, obtained in a trial of Ad26.COV2.S vaccine versus placebo. Source of these receptors: a person aged 18-60 years who received the Ad26.COV2.S COVID-19 vaccine or a placebo.

The CDR3 bases are TGCGCCAGCAGCCAAGATCGGGCAGGGAGGATTGAAGCTTTCTTT. Translating gives CASSQDRAGRIEAFF. The chain links TRBV4-3 to TRBJ1-1; a possible D gene is TRBD1 (5 bases). This CDR3 is built from 15 residues. CDR1 and CDR2 (germline): LGHNA, YSLEER. The germline V and J ends were trimmed by 0 bases and 7 bases, with 15 bases remaining between them.

The gene calls are TRBV6-5 and TRBJ1-3; D perhaps matches TRBD1 (6 bases). Germline CDR1 MNHEY, CDR2 SVGAGI. The CDR3 is made up of 13 amino acids. Trimming stripped 6 bases from V and 4 bases from J, with 10 bases between. CDR3 DNA sequence: TGTGCCAGCAGGGGGACAATGGGAAACACCATATATTTT. This encodes CASRGTMGNTIYF.

This chain uses TRBV2 with TRBJ1-6; no definite D call. The V end was cut by 0 bases, the J end by 9 bases, with 0 bases between. CDR1 is SNHLY and CDR2 is FYNNEI in the germline V gene. CDR3 length equals 11 residues. In DNA, the CDR3 is TGTGCCAGCAGTGAAGCTTCACCCCTCCACTTT. As protein: CASSEASPLHF.

The CDR3 reads CASSLERGPYGYTF. For the CDR3, the DNA is TGTGCCAGCAGCTTGGAGAGGGGGCCCTATGGCTACACCTTC. The V gene is TRBV5-8, the J gene TRBJ1-2, with TRBD1 identical over 7 bases. Germline lookup yields CDR1 SGHTS and CDR2 YDEGEE. This CDR3 is built from 14 residues. Trimming took 0 bases from V and 4 from J; bases not matched to a gene: 3.

J is TRBJ1-2 and V is TRBV5-1; the D is unclear. Between the trimmed V and J ends, which lost 1 base and 5 bases, there was a span of 15 bases. The germline V gene encodes CDR1 SGHRS and CDR2 YFSETQ. The length of the CDR3 is 15 residues. Written as DNA, the CDR3 is TGCGCCAGCAGCTTGTTGGAGGGCGTAACGTATGGCTACACCTTC. Its protein product is CASSLLEGVTYGYTF.

This clone was detected only once. The J gene is TRBJ2-6, the V gene TRBV27; D gene uncertain. The CDR3 length is 15 residues. Germline values: CDR1 MNHEY, CDR2 SMNVEV (reference sequence). The V end lost 4 bases, the J end lost 0 bases, and 7 bases lay between the germline ends. In DNA, the CDR3 is TGTGCCAGCAGTTCGCTACACTCTGGGGCCAACGTCCTGACTTTC. Protein product: CASSSLHSGANVLTF. Full variable domain (missing parts from reference TRBV27 and TRBJ2-6): EAQVTQNPRYLITVTGKKLTVTCSQNMNHEYMSWYRQDPGLGLRQIYYSMNVEVTDKGDVPEGYKVSRKEKRNFPLILESPSPNQTSLYFCASSSLHSGANVLTFGAGSRLTVL.

The rearrangement uses TRBV7-2 and TRBJ2-1; tentatively, D is TRBD2 (6 bases). CDR1 is SGHTA and CDR2 is FQGNSA in the germline V gene. The CDR3 loop spans 15 amino acids. V gave up 1 base and J gave up 14 bases, with 21 bases separating them. The CDR3 here is CASSLEAVSDTGEFF. The CDR3 bases are TGTGCCAGCAGCTTAGAGGCGGTCAGTGATACGGGGGAGTTCTTC. Combining the CDR3 with reference TRBV7-2 and TRBJ2-1 gives the whole variable domain GAGVSQSPSNKVTEKGKDVELRCDPISGHTALYWYRQSLGQGLEFLIYFQGNSAPDKSGLPSDRFSAERTGGSVSTLTIQRTQQEDSAVYLCASSLEAVSDTGEFFGPGTRLTVL.

V is TRBV11-2 and J is TRBJ2-7; D unresolved. Germline-derived CDR1 and CDR2 are SGHAT and FQNNGV. The ends were cut back, 1 base at V and 2 bases at J, with 15 bases in the middle. The CDR3 sequence is 16 residues long. The chain's CDR3 is CASSLGALLGTYEQYV. The CDR3 DNA reads TGTGCCAGCAGCTTAGGGGCATTACTGGGGACCTACGAGCAGTACGTC.

This chain joins TRBV29-1 and TRBJ1-2, with D maybe TRBD1 (6 bases). V was pared by 5 bases and J by 7 bases, with 17 bases between. This CDR3 spans 13 amino acids. Germline values: CDR1 SQVTM, CDR2 ANQGSEA. In DNA, the CDR3 is TGCAGCGTTAAACAGGGAGCCCTCGGTGGCTACACCTTC. Translation: CSVKQGALGGYTF.